A single sample is the source of the 13 T cell receptor beta chains below, sequenced in a study of glioma-infiltrating T cells. The iRepertoire nested amplicon-rescue multiplex PCR amplified TCR alpha and beta CDR3s from RNA. TCRdb independently ran MiXCR on the multiplex PCR reads; one entry per CDR3 protein. The profile covers approximately 400,000 distinct CDR3 sequences, with about 40% appearing a single time and approximately 12% taken by the ten largest. The sequenced sample consisted of glioma tissue, nonneoplastic brain tissue, or PBMCs (not recorded which). The receptor set was obtained from a human donor with low-grade glioma or glioblastoma, undergoing nonglioma brain surgery, or in good health (not recorded which).

This clonotype appeared a single time. The gene calls are TRBV7-2 and TRBJ2-1, with 9 bases that match TRBD1. CDR3 size: 16 residues. Germline V gene lookup returns CDR1 SGHTA and CDR2 FQGNSA. The V gene end was trimmed by 6 bases and the J gene end by 14 bases; junction bases not matched to a gene: 20. This CDR3 reads CASRATFRDRDNKKFF. The CDR3 DNA sequence: TGTGCCAGCAGAGCTACCTTCCGGGACAGGGACAATAAGAAGTTCTTC.

The V call is TRBV7-2, the J call TRBJ1-2; weak D call: TRBD1 (6 bases). The CDR3 sequence is 13 residues long. CDR1 SGHTA and CDR2 FQGNSA come from the germline V gene. Trimming pared 5 bases from V and 3 bases from J, leaving 10 bases between. The CDR3 DNA is TGTGCCAGCAGCCAGGGGCCACACTATGGCTACACCTTC. Translated: CASSQGPHYGYTF.

This clonotype appeared a single time. Here the CDR3 reads CASSQEVQGDTQYF. In DNA form, the CDR3 reads TGCGCCAGCAGCCAAGAAGTCCAGGGAGATACGCAGTATTTT. The rearrangement joins TRBV4-1 to TRBJ2-3; D is possibly TRBD1 (5 bases). Germline CDR1 is MGHRA and CDR2 is YSYEKL. The CDR3 is 14 amino acids. Trimming took off 0 bases at V and 5 bases at J, with 9 bases between the two ends.

The gene calls are TRBV28 and TRBJ1-3, with TRBD1 as a possible D gene (6 bases). In germline, CDR1 is MDHEN, CDR2 SYDVKM. CDR3 length: 16 amino acids. V was shortened by 3 bases and J by 0 bases, with 12 bases between the two germline ends. The CDR3 protein is CASSFLPGHSGNTIYF. CDR3 DNA: TGTGCCAGCAGTTTTCTTCCGGGACACTCTGGAAACACCATATATTTT.

This clonotype came up many times. The gene calls are TRBV27 and TRBJ1-5, with D perhaps TRBD1 (5 bases). The CDR3 sequence is 13 residues long. V was trimmed by 3 bases and J by 11 bases, leaving 14 bases between them. The germline V gene encodes CDR1 MNHEY and CDR2 SMNVEV (reference sequence). CDR3 amino acids: CASSFTGGGAQHF. In DNA form, the CDR3 reads TGTGCCAGCAGTTTTACCGGTGGGGGGGCCCAGCATTTT.

The chain employs TRBV4-2 and TRBJ2-7; perhaps TRBD2 as D (6 bases). This CDR3 is built from 14 residues. V was clipped by 4 bases and J by 4 bases, with 14 bases between them. Germline CDR1 and CDR2: LGHNA and YNFKEQ. The DNA of the CDR3 is TGTGCCAGCAGCCCCGAGGGGAGGTCGTACGAGCAGTACTTC. Its protein is CASSPEGRSYEQYF.

Turning to this clonotype: The junction shows a germline mismatch at one end, possibly a read error. The chain joins TRBV7-9 to TRBJ1-2; D call uncertain. The CDR3 has 17 residues. Germline CDR1 SEHNR, CDR2 FQNEAQ (reference sequence). CDR3 sequence reads: CASSGFQDLFGNYVYTF. The CDR3, as DNA: TGTGCCAGCAGCGGGTTCCAAGATTTGTTCGGGAACTATGTCTACACCTTC.

This clonotype was seen a few times. This chain joins TRBV15 and TRBJ1-5; the D is unclear. The CDR3 is 13 residues long. V was trimmed by 0 bases and J by 7 bases, leaving 7 bases between them. The germline gives CDR1 LNHNV, CDR2 YYDKDF (reference sequence). The CDR3, as DNA: TGTGCCACCAGCAGAGATAGAAGCCAGCCCCAGCATTTT. Residues: CATSRDRSQPQHF.

The chain has TRBV20-1 and TRBJ2-7; tentatively, D is TRBD2 (5 bases). The CDR3 is made up of 14 amino acids. Germline lookup yields CDR1 DFQATT and CDR2 SNEGSKA (reference sequence). Trimming pared 0 bases from V and 2 bases from J, leaving 11 bases between. The CDR3 DNA follows: TGCAGTGCTAGAGATCTCGAGCGGCCCTACGAGCAGTACTTC. Translating it yields CSARDLERPYEQYF.

This sequence joins TRBV27 and TRBJ1-6; 8 positions agree with TRBD1. V gave up 3 bases and J gave up 14 bases; unmatched junction bases: 9. CDR1 and CDR2 (germline): MNHEY, SMNVEV (reference sequence). The CDR3 loop spans 14 amino acids. The CDR3 DNA follows: TGTGCCAGCAGTTTTCAGGGGGCAGGGTCAACCCTCCACTTT. Its protein product is CASSFQGAGSTLHF.

As regards this clonotype: Given a much more abundant clone one base away, this may be a read error. The chain carries TRBV20-1 and TRBJ2-3; 9 bases agree with TRBD2. Looked up from germline, CDR1 is DFQATT and CDR2 is SNEGSKA (reference sequence). The CDR3 is 15 amino acids. CDR3 sequence: CSAELAGISTDTRYF. As DNA, the CDR3 is TGCAGTGCGGAACTAGCGGGCATTAGCACAGATACGCGGTATTTT.

The table lists this clonotype with a few counts. V is TRBV12-3 or TRBV12-4 and J is TRBJ2-3, with 10 bases that match TRBD2. The CDR3 is 15 residues long. J lost 6 bases, V lost 7 bases, and 10 bases had no gene match. DNA for the CDR3: TGTGCCAGCACCCTCAGCGGGAGGGCCGGGGATACGCAGTATTTT. This codes for CASTLSGRAGDTQYF.

This clonotype has ten or more counts. The chain links TRBV27 to TRBJ2-3; D is possibly TRBD1 or TRBD2 (5 bases each). This CDR3 is 15 amino acids long. Germline CDR1 MNHEY, CDR2 SMNVEV (reference sequence). V lost 7 bases and J 6 bases, leaving 20 bases between the germline ends. CDR3 sequence: CASNPLWGSSDTQYF. The DNA for the CDR3 is TGTGCCAGCAACCCATTATGGGGGAGTAGTGATACGCAGTATTTT.